Listed here is a single TCR beta chain. The target antigen is unknown. These data are taken from a study of T cell responses to AZD1222 COVID-19 vaccine. Study-wide results and caveats: Clonal diversity was possibly underestimated, and the donors were mostly white British, with more females.

Clones were sequenced by immunoSEQ multiplex PCR, and TCRdb holds only the in-frame ones, with some missing. Its listing shows around 150,000 clones. This receptor was taken from an adult in good health. Sequenced material: peripheral blood.

CDR3 sequence: CARSPTGSNQPQHF. CDR3 DNA: TGTGCCAGAAGCCCGACAGGGTCTAATCAGCCCCAGCATTTT. The rearrangement joins TRBV5-3 to TRBJ1-5; 7 bases line up with TRBD1. TRBV5-3 is filed as an ORF, its function uncertain. The CDR3 sequence is 14 residues long. The V segment lost 4 bases and the J segment 4 bases; nucleotides outside the gene matches: 5.